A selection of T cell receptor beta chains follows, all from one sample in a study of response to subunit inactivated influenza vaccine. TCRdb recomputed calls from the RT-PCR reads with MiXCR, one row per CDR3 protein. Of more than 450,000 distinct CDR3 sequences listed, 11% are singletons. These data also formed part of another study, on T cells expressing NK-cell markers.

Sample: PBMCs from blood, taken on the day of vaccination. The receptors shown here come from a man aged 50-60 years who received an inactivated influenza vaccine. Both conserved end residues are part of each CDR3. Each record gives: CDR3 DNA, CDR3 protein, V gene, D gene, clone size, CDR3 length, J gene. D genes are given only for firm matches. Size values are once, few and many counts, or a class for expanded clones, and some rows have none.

cdr3_nt: TGTGCCAGCAGCACGGGGACGGTGAGCACAGATACGCAGTATTTT; cdr3_aa: CASSTGTVSTDTQYF; v_call: TRBV6-1; d_call: NA; clone_size: few; cdr3_length: 15; j_call: TRBJ2-3
cdr3_nt: TGTGCCAGCAGCCCCAACAGGGGTCATACCTACAATGAGCAGTTCTTC; cdr3_aa: CASSPNRGHTYNEQFF; v_call: TRBV7-8; d_call: TRBD1; clone_size: few; cdr3_length: 16; j_call: TRBJ2-1
cdr3_nt: TGTGCCAGCAGTCGCCGGACAGGGGTTCGGAATGAGCAGTTCTTC; cdr3_aa: CASSRRTGVRNEQFF; v_call: TRBV28; d_call: TRBD1; clone_size: few; cdr3_length: 15; j_call: TRBJ2-1
cdr3_nt: TGCAGCGGCCGGCTCGCAGGAGGCACCGGGGAGCTGTTTTTT; cdr3_aa: CSGRLAGGTGELFF; v_call: TRBV29-1; d_call: NA; clone_size: few; cdr3_length: 14; j_call: TRBJ2-2
cdr3_nt: TGTGCCAGCAGTTTCGGGAATTTCGCCAAGACTGAAGCTTTCTTT; cdr3_aa: CASSFGNFAKTEAFF; v_call: TRBV12-3/TRBV12-4; d_call: NA; clone_size: few; cdr3_length: 15; j_call: TRBJ1-1
cdr3_nt: TGCGCCAGCAGCCAAGCCCCTGCGGTAGACAAAAACATTCAGTACTTC; cdr3_aa: CASSQAPAVDKNIQYF; v_call: TRBV4-3; d_call: NA; clone_size: NA; cdr3_length: 16; j_call: TRBJ2-4
cdr3_nt: TGTGCCAGCAGCGTTACGGGACAGGGTTTAGAGACCCAGTACTTC; cdr3_aa: CASSVTGQGLETQYF; v_call: TRBV3-1; d_call: TRBD1; clone_size: many; cdr3_length: 15; j_call: TRBJ2-5
cdr3_nt: TGTGCCACCAGCGTGACAGCGAACACTGAAGCTTTCTTT; cdr3_aa: CATSVTANTEAFF; v_call: TRBV15; d_call: NA; clone_size: few; cdr3_length: 13; j_call: TRBJ1-1
cdr3_nt: TGTGCCAGCAGCTTGACTAGCGGACGGCAAGAGACCCAGTACTTC; cdr3_aa: CASSLTSGRQETQYF; v_call: TRBV5-6; d_call: TRBD2; clone_size: many; cdr3_length: 15; j_call: TRBJ2-5
cdr3_nt: TGTGCCAGCAGTTTGCTGCCTGACAAAGATACGCAGTATTTT; cdr3_aa: CASSLLPDKDTQYF; v_call: TRBV12-3/TRBV12-4; d_call: NA; clone_size: NA; cdr3_length: 14; j_call: TRBJ2-3
cdr3_nt: TGTGCCAGCAGCTTGGCAGCGCCGGAGACCCAGTACTTC; cdr3_aa: CASSLAAPETQYF; v_call: TRBV5-5; d_call: NA; clone_size: NA; cdr3_length: 13; j_call: TRBJ2-5
cdr3_nt: TGTGCCAGCAGTCTCCCGGGGCGGGAGCTGTTTTTT; cdr3_aa: CASSLPGRELFF; v_call: TRBV12-3/TRBV12-4; d_call: NA; clone_size: NA; cdr3_length: 12; j_call: TRBJ2-2
cdr3_nt: TGTGCCAGCAGCTTAGCGGGGTCTGACTACGAGCAGTACTTC; cdr3_aa: CASSLAGSDYEQYF; v_call: TRBV7-9; d_call: NA; clone_size: NA; cdr3_length: 14; j_call: TRBJ2-7
cdr3_nt: TGCGCCAGCAGCCGGAACCGGGACAGACAGCAGCCCCAGCATTTT; cdr3_aa: CASSRNRDRQQPQHF; v_call: TRBV4-1; d_call: TRBD1; clone_size: few; cdr3_length: 15; j_call: TRBJ1-5
cdr3_nt: TGCAGTGGCATGAGGGGCACAGATACGCAGTATTTT; cdr3_aa: CSGMRGTDTQYF; v_call: TRBV20-1; d_call: NA; clone_size: many; cdr3_length: 12; j_call: TRBJ2-3
cdr3_nt: TGTGCCAGTAGTCGCACGACAGGGAAGTTTGAGCCCCAGCATTTT; cdr3_aa: CASSRTTGKFEPQHF; v_call: TRBV6-1; d_call: TRBD1; clone_size: many; cdr3_length: 15; j_call: TRBJ1-5
cdr3_nt: TGTGCCAGCAGCTTCGAACACAATGAGCAGTTCTTC; cdr3_aa: CASSFEHNEQFF; v_call: TRBV11-1; d_call: NA; clone_size: NA; cdr3_length: 12; j_call: TRBJ2-1
cdr3_nt: TGTGCCAGCAGCCCTCCCCCTACAACCCATTACAATGAGCAGTTCTTC; cdr3_aa: CASSPPPTTHYNEQFF; v_call: TRBV11-1; d_call: NA; clone_size: NA; cdr3_length: 16; j_call: TRBJ2-1
cdr3_nt: TGTGCCAGCAGTTATTCCTTTAGGGAGGAGCAGTTCTTC; cdr3_aa: CASSYSFREEQFF; v_call: TRBV6-5; d_call: NA; clone_size: few; cdr3_length: 13; j_call: TRBJ2-1
cdr3_nt: TGTGCCAGCAGTGTGCGGACTAGCGGCGGGGAGCTGTTTTTT; cdr3_aa: CASSVRTSGGELFF; v_call: TRBV12-3/TRBV12-4; d_call: TRBD2; clone_size: NA; cdr3_length: 14; j_call: TRBJ2-2
cdr3_nt: TGCGCCAGCAGCTTCGATCAGCCAGGACACTACGAGCAGTACTTC; cdr3_aa: CASSFDQPGHYEQYF; v_call: TRBV5-1; d_call: NA; clone_size: NA; cdr3_length: 15; j_call: TRBJ2-7
cdr3_nt: TGTGCCAGCAGAGAGACGGGATTTAGGAACAATGAGCAGTTCTTC; cdr3_aa: CASRETGFRNNEQFF; v_call: TRBV28; d_call: NA; clone_size: NA; cdr3_length: 15; j_call: TRBJ2-1
cdr3_nt: TGTGCCAGTAGTATCCGGGACAGGGGGCTCTACGAGCAGTACTTC; cdr3_aa: CASSIRDRGLYEQYF; v_call: TRBV19; d_call: TRBD1; clone_size: NA; cdr3_length: 15; j_call: TRBJ2-7
cdr3_nt: TGTGCCAGCAAAACGGGTAGGACTGGGGCCAACGTCCTGACTTTC; cdr3_aa: CASKTGRTGANVLTF; v_call: TRBV7-8; d_call: NA; clone_size: NA; cdr3_length: 15; j_call: TRBJ2-6
cdr3_nt: TGTGCCAGCAGCCGAACGAGTCATGGGGCACCGTTTGGGGAGCAGTACTTC; cdr3_aa: CASSRTSHGAPFGEQYF; v_call: TRBV3-1; d_call: NA; clone_size: once; cdr3_length: 17; j_call: TRBJ2-7
cdr3_nt: TGTTCCACCAGCAGGGGCCAAGAGACCCAGTACTTC; cdr3_aa: CSTSRGQETQYF; v_call: TRBV15; d_call: NA; clone_size: NA; cdr3_length: 12; j_call: TRBJ2-5
cdr3_nt: TGCAGTGCCACCCAGGGTAACACCGGGGAGCTGTTTTTT; cdr3_aa: CSATQGNTGELFF; v_call: TRBV20-1; d_call: NA; clone_size: NA; cdr3_length: 13; j_call: TRBJ2-2
cdr3_nt: TGTGCCAGCAGACCAGGTCCTAGCGGGGGATACGAGCAGTACTTC; cdr3_aa: CASRPGPSGGYEQYF; v_call: TRBV3-1; d_call: TRBD2; clone_size: few; cdr3_length: 15; j_call: TRBJ2-7
cdr3_nt: TGTGCCAGCTCACCACCATCGGGGGCCCATGGGGGATATACGCAGTATTTT; cdr3_aa: CASSPPSGAHGGYTQYF; v_call: TRBV18; d_call: NA; clone_size: few; cdr3_length: 17; j_call: TRBJ2-3
cdr3_nt: TGTGCCAGCAGTTCCGGGACGGGAGGTGAAAAACTGTTTTTT; cdr3_aa: CASSSGTGGEKLFF; v_call: TRBV24-1; d_call: NA; clone_size: many; cdr3_length: 14; j_call: TRBJ1-4
cdr3_nt: TGTGCCAGCAGCCACCCACTAGCGGGGAACGCAAACGAGCAGTACTTC; cdr3_aa: CASSHPLAGNANEQYF; v_call: TRBV3-1; d_call: TRBD2; clone_size: NA; cdr3_length: 16; j_call: TRBJ2-7
cdr3_nt: TGCGCCAGCAGCCAAGATTTAGGGAGAATGAACACTGAAGCTTTCTTT; cdr3_aa: CASSQDLGRMNTEAFF; v_call: TRBV4-3; d_call: NA; clone_size: NA; cdr3_length: 16; j_call: TRBJ1-1
cdr3_nt: TGTGCCAGCAGCTCGACCGACAGGCCCCCCATAGCCAAAAACATTCAGTACTTC; cdr3_aa: CASSSTDRPPIAKNIQYF; v_call: TRBV11-1; d_call: NA; clone_size: many; cdr3_length: 18; j_call: TRBJ2-4
cdr3_nt: TGTGCCAGCAGTTACAACCCTTGGGGGTTTGGGACCGGGGAGCTGTTTTTT; cdr3_aa: CASSYNPWGFGTGELFF; v_call: TRBV6-2/TRBV6-3; d_call: NA; clone_size: few; cdr3_length: 17; j_call: TRBJ2-2
cdr3_nt: TGTGCCAGCAGACTAGCGGGTAGCTCCTACGAGCAGTACTTC; cdr3_aa: CASRLAGSSYEQYF; v_call: TRBV12-3/TRBV12-4; d_call: TRBD2; clone_size: NA; cdr3_length: 14; j_call: TRBJ2-7
cdr3_nt: TGCGCCAGCAGATCTTTTGGGGTAGTGGAACCAGATACGCAGTATTTT; cdr3_aa: CASRSFGVVEPDTQYF; v_call: TRBV5-1; d_call: NA; clone_size: few; cdr3_length: 16; j_call: TRBJ2-3
cdr3_nt: TGCAGCGTTGAAGGGCGGCCAGAAGCTTTCTTT; cdr3_aa: CSVEGRPEAFF; v_call: TRBV29-1; d_call: NA; clone_size: NA; cdr3_length: 11; j_call: TRBJ1-1
cdr3_nt: TGCGCCAGCAGCTTGGCCGGAGGACCAACAGATACGCAGTATTTT; cdr3_aa: CASSLAGGPTDTQYF; v_call: TRBV6-2/TRBV6-3; d_call: NA; clone_size: many; cdr3_length: 15; j_call: TRBJ2-3
cdr3_nt: TGTGCCATCAGTGAGTCGTGGCAGGGGCGAGACAATGAGCAGTTCTTC; cdr3_aa: CAISESWQGRDNEQFF; v_call: TRBV10-3; d_call: NA; clone_size: few; cdr3_length: 16; j_call: TRBJ2-1
cdr3_nt: TGTGCCAGCTCACCTCGACATGGGGGCAATCAGCCCCAGCATTTT; cdr3_aa: CASSPRHGGNQPQHF; v_call: TRBV18; d_call: NA; clone_size: few; cdr3_length: 15; j_call: TRBJ1-5